This T cell receptor (beta chain) derives from a study of cytomegalovirus exposure and HLA in healthy donors. The PCR contained 60 Vbeta and 13 Jbeta primers. The assay was immunoSEQ multiplex PCR, and TCRdb's table has in-frame clones only and misses some. Seen here are more than 120,000 clones, roughly 80% observed once, and the top ten hold roughly 2.9%. V shed 0 bases and J shed 8 bases, with 14 bases lying between them. The CDR3 is 14 amino acids. Germline V gives CDR1 SGHRS, CDR2 YFSETQ. The study's findings and limits: Within an earlier analysis, most TCR beta V segments proved productive either about 90% or about 30% of the time.

This clone showed up just a few times. Its antigen is not known. The chain joins TRBV5-1 to TRBJ1-2; D possibly corresponds to TRBD1 (6 bases). This sequence originates from a woman in her twenties or thirties in good health and CMV-seronegative. Material for sequencing was PBMCs. The CDR3: CASSLETYQGGYTF. The CDR3 DNA follows: TGCGCCAGCAGCTTGGAGACCTATCAGGGGGGCTACACCTTC.